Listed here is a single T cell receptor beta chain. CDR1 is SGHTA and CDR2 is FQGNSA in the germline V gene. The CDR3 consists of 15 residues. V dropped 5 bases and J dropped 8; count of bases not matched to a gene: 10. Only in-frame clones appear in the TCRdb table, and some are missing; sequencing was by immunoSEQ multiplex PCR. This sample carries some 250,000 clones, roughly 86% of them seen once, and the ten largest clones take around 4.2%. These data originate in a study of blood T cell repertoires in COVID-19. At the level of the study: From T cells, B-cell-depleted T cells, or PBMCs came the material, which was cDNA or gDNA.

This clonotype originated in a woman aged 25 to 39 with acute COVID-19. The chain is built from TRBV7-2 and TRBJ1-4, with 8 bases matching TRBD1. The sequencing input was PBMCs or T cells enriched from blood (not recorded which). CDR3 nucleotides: TGTGCCAGCAGCGGCCTACAGGGGGTGGAGGAAAAACTGTTTTTT. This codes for CASSGLQGVEEKLFF.